Below are 18 T cell receptor beta chains sequenced from a single sample in a study of Ad26.COV2.S vaccination and SARS-CoV-2 variants. Profiling relied on immunoSEQ multiplex PCR, and the TCRdb table lists in-frame clones only, not all of them. The table has 380,000 or so clones, 88% seen once. Specified treatment: some 20 received Ad26.COV2.S at low or high dose, single or two shots; about 5 received placebo; per-sample allocation not given. Repertoires come from day 63 after the first vaccine or placebo injection. This specimen was peripheral blood, taken in a trial of Ad26.COV2.S vaccine versus placebo. These receptor sequences come from a person between 18 and 65 years old who received the Ad26.COV2.S COVID-19 vaccine or a placebo.

This chain links TRBV6-5 with TRBJ1-1; D call uncertain. V was pared by 8 bases and J by 5 bases, with 21 bases between. CDR1 and CDR2 from the germline V gene are MNHEY and SVGAGI. The CDR3 covers 15 residues. The CDR3 sequence is CASFKQIEAKTEAFF. Here the CDR3 DNA reads TGTGCCAGCTTTAAGCAGATTGAGGCGAAGACTGAAGCTTTCTTT.

Points on this clone: Other DNA sequences from this sample encode an identical CDR3 as well. The CDR3 coding sequence is TGTGCCAGCAGCTCCACAGGGGCCGGGGCCAACGTCCTGACTTTC. Amino acids: CASSSTGAGANVLTF. This sequence joins TRBV28 and TRBJ2-6, with 7 bases matching TRBD1. The CDR3 consists of 15 residues. V was pared by 6 bases and J by 4 bases, with 6 bases of the junction left unmatched. Germline CDR1 is MDHEN and CDR2 is SYDVKM. Combining the CDR3 with reference TRBV28 and TRBJ2-6 gives the whole variable domain DVKVTQSSRYLVKRTGEKVFLECVQDMDHENMFWYRQDPGLGLRLIYFSYDVKMKEKGDIPEGYSVSREKKERFSLILESASTNQTSMYLCASSSTGAGANVLTFGAGSRLTVL.

The table lists this clone with a count of one. The CDR3 bases are TGTGCCAGCAGCTTAAGAGCGAACACCGGGGAGCTGTTTTTT. It yields the protein CASSLRANTGELFF. The chain is built from TRBV5-4 and TRBJ2-2; unclear D gene. The CDR3 spans 14 residues. The V end was cut by 2 bases, the J end by 0 bases, with 5 bases between. CDR1 is SGHNT and CDR2 is YYREEE in the germline V gene (reference sequence).

CDR3 bases: TGTGCCAGCAGCTTGGTGTCCGTGAACACTGAAGCTTTCTTT. This translates into CASSLVSVNTEAFF. V is TRBV5-4 and J is TRBJ1-1, with D hard to call. Germline V gene lookup returns CDR1 SGHNT and CDR2 YYREEE (reference sequence). V lost 0 bases and J 0 bases, leaving 6 bases between the germline ends. The length of the CDR3 is 14 residues.

V gene TRBV5-5 combines with J gene TRBJ1-1; D might be TRBD1 (5 bases). The V end was cut by 2 bases, the J end by 5 bases, with 13 bases between. The CDR3 runs to 14 residues. The germline V gene has CDR1 SGHKS and CDR2 YYEKEE (reference sequence). The DNA for the CDR3 is TGTGCCAGCAGCTTTGGCCCAGGGCAGACTGAAGCTTTCTTT. It yields the protein CASSFGPGQTEAFF. Filled out from reference TRBV5-5 and TRBJ1-1, the complete variable domain reads DAGVTQSPTHLIKTRGQQVTLRCSPISGHKSVSWYQQVLGQGPQFIFQYYEKEERGRGNFPDRFSARQFPNYSSELNVNALLLGDSALYLCASSFGPGQTEAFFGQGTRLTVV.

The V gene is TRBV29-1, the J gene TRBJ1-2; 7 positions match TRBD1. Per germline, CDR1 SQVTM and CDR2 ANQGSEA. CDR3 length: 13 residues. V was pared by 4 bases and J by 2 bases, with 4 bases of the junction left unmatched. For the CDR3, the DNA is TGCAGCGTTGGTGACAGGGCGAACTATGGCTACACCTTC. Translating it yields CSVGDRANYGYTF.

The chain combines TRBV7-3 with TRBJ2-2; perhaps TRBD1 as D (5 bases). V was trimmed by 3 bases and J by 6 bases, leaving 8 bases between them. Germline V gene data show CDR1 as SGHTA and CDR2 as FQGTGA. The CDR3 is made up of 13 amino acids. Written as DNA, the CDR3 is TGTGCCAGCAGCTTCTCAGGGCCCGGGGAGCTGTTTTTT. Its translation: CASSFSGPGELFF.

The chain joins TRBV6-6 to TRBJ1-1; no clear D. The CDR3 covers 15 residues. V was shortened by 2 bases and J by 3 bases, with 13 bases between the two germline ends. Germline CDR1 is MNHNY and CDR2 is SVGAGI (reference sequence). CDR3 sequence (DNA): TGTGCCAGCAGTTACCAAGAGGGAGGCGACACTGAAGCTTTCTTT. The encoded protein is CASSYQEGGDTEAFF.

The rearrangement uses TRBV7-9 and TRBJ2-3; no clear D gene. The CDR3 loop spans 12 amino acids. The germline CDR1 and CDR2 sequences are SEHNR and FQNEAQ (reference sequence). V was clipped by 0 bases and J by 10 bases, with 8 bases between them. The CDR3 spells CASSLAFGAQYF. DNA for the CDR3: TGTGCCAGCAGCTTAGCGTTTGGTGCGCAGTATTTT.

This chain joins TRBV5-1 and TRBJ1-1; a possible D gene is TRBD1 (5 bases). The germline gives CDR1 SGHRS, CDR2 YFSETQ. V lost 3 bases to trimming and J lost 5 bases, with 14 bases between them. CDR3 length: 14 residues. CDR3: CASSSGVSWTEAFF. For the CDR3, the DNA is TGCGCCAGCAGCTCGGGGGTATCGTGGACTGAAGCTTTCTTT.

The table lists this clone with a count of one. The chain recombines TRBV5-1 with TRBJ1-4; D gene ambiguous. The CDR3 consists of 13 residues. Trimming removed 4 bases at V and 3 bases at J, with 7 bases between. Germline V gene sequence: CDR1 SGHRS, CDR2 YFSETQ. CDR3 loop: CASSLYPNEKLFF. In DNA form, the CDR3 reads TGCGCCAGCAGCCTATATCCTAATGAAAAACTGTTTTTT.

The chain couples TRBV3-1 (or the pseudogene TRBV3-2) to TRBJ2-1, with 7 nucleotides matching TRBD1. The junction had 8 bases not matched to a gene; V was cut back by 2 bases and J by 1 base. Germline V gene data show CDR1 as LGHDT and CDR2 as YNNKEL (reference sequence). The CDR3 consists of 17 residues. CDR3 in amino acids: CASSQSGTALSYNEQFF. CDR3 coding DNA: TGTGCCAGCAGCCAATCCGGGACAGCACTTTCCTACAATGAGCAGTTCTTC.

V and J are TRBV29-1 and TRBJ2-1, with no clear D. The germline V gene has CDR1 SQVTM and CDR2 ANQGSEA. The CDR3 loop spans 12 amino acids. V was clipped by 0 bases and J by 10 bases, with 10 bases between them. This CDR3 is CSVEEPLGEQFF. The DNA of the CDR3 is TGCAGCGTTGAAGAACCTCTGGGAGAGCAGTTCTTC.

The chain links TRBV29-1 to TRBJ2-7, with unresolved D. Germline CDR1 is SQVTM and CDR2 is ANQGSEA. Trimming removed 6 bases from V and 7 bases from J, with 16 bases in between. The length of the CDR3 is 12 residues. The CDR3 region has the DNA TGCAGCGTGGGGAAACGACGAGGTGAGCAGTACTTC. This codes for CSVGKRRGEQYF.

V gene TRBV30 combines with J gene TRBJ2-2; no firm D call. This CDR3 contains 13 residues. Germline CDR1 reads GTSNPN; CDR2 reads SVGIG (reference sequence). Trimming left V 0 bases short and J 4 bases short, with 6 bases between. CDR3 sequence reads: CAWSVIVTGELFF. CDR3 nucleotides: TGTGCCTGGAGTGTTATCGTCACCGGGGAGCTGTTTTTT.

For this clone: The junction departs from the called germline gene at one end, perhaps through a read error. Other DNA sequences from this sample encode an identical CDR3 as well. V and J are TRBV25-1 and TRBJ1-5; D perhaps matches TRBD1 (5 bases). The CDR3 sequence is 15 residues long. Germline V gene lookup returns CDR1 MGHDK and CDR2 SYGVNS. The CDR3 DNA reads as TGTGCCAGCAGTGAATGGGGGGATAGCAATCAGCCCCAGCATTTC. Its translation: CASSEWGDSNQPQHF.

The chain employs TRBV14 and TRBJ1-1; D call uncertain. This CDR3 has 14 residues. The V and J ends lost 6 bases and 1 base respectively, with 12 bases between them. CDR1 and CDR2 from the germline V gene are SGHDN and FVKESK. For the CDR3, the DNA is TGTGCCAGCAGGCCTTATTCTTGGAACACTGAAGCTTTCTTT. Translation gives CASRPYSWNTEAFF.

The CDR3 here is CASKLVQGFTDTQYF. DNA of the CDR3: TGTGCCAGCAAGTTAGTGCAGGGGTTCACAGATACGCAGTATTTT. The chain links TRBV6-5 to TRBJ2-3; TRBD1 is a possible D gene (6 bases). Germline-derived CDR1 and CDR2 are MNHEY and SVGAGI. The CDR3 loop spans 15 amino acids. Trimming cost V 7 bases and J 2 bases, with 16 bases left between them.